This T cell receptor beta chain was sequenced for a study of radiation and T cells in renal cell carcinoma. Study results and caveats: Baseline intratumoral clonotype presence is unknown without pretreatment biopsies. Top tumor clonotypes rose in blood 2 weeks post-radiation, then contracted.

Regarding this clone: Its antigen is not identified.

As to time point: blood 2 weeks post-SBRT. Sample treatment: 15 Gy SBRT to primary tumor, nephrectomy 4 weeks later. Blood was sampled at baseline, 2 weeks and 4 weeks after SBRT. This renal cell carcinoma was of the clear cell type. Repertoires were generated with immunoSEQ multiplex PCR, while TCRdb's copy carries only in-frame clones and drops some. The table shows 100,000 to 150,000 clones, with approximately 85% occurring only once. This TCR came from a man in his fifties with renal cell carcinoma. Source: blood, taken from a patient whose treatment included radiotherapy and nephrectomy.

The CDR3 DNA sequence: TGTGCTAGTGCCATAGCGGATAGCACAGATACGCAGTATTTT. Translation gives CASAIADSTDTQYF. The chain is built from TRBV12-5 and TRBJ2-3; TRBD2 is a possible D gene (6 bases). V dropped 7 bases and J dropped 0 bases, with 11 bases sitting between them. The CDR3 is 14 amino acids. CDR1 is LGHNT, CDR2 FRNRAP, per germline.